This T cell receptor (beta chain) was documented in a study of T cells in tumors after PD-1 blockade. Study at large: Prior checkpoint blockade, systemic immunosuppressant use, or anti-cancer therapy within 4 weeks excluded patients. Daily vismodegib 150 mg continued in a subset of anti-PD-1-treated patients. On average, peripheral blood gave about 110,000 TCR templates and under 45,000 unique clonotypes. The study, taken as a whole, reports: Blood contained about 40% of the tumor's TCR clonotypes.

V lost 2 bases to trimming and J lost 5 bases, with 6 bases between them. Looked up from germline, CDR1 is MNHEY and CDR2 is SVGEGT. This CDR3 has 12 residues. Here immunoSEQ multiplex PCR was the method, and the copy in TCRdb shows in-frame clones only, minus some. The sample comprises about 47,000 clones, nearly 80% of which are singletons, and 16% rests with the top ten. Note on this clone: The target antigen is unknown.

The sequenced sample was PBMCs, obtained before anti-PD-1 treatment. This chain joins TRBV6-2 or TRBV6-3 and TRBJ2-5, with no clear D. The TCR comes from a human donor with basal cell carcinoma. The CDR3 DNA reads TGTGCCAGCAGTTACGATGGGGAGACCCAGTACTTC. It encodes CASSYDGETQYF.